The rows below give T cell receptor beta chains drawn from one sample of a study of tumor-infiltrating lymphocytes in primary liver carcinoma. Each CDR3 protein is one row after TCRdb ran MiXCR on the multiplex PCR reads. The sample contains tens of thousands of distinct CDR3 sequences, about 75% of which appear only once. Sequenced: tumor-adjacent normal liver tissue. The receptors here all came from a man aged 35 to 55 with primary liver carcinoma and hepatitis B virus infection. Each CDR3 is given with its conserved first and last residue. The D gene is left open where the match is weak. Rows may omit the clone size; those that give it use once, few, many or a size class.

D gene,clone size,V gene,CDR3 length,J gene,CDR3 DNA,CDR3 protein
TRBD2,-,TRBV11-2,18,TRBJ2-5,TGTGCCAGCAGCCCTAGCTCAACCCAGGGTACTGGGCGGGAGACACAGCACTTC,CASSPSSTQGTGRETQHF
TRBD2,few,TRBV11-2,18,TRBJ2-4,TGTACCAGCAGCTCACCGGGACTCGCGGGAGTAGCCAAAAACATTCAGTACTTC,CTSSSPGLAGVAKNIQYF
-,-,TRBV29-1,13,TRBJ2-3,TGCAGAGTTGGCCAGATTCGGGCAGGTACGCAGTATTTT,CRVGQIRAGTQYF
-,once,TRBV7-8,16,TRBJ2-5,TGTGCCAGCAGCTTAAGAGGTTGGAACACTCAAGTGACCCAGTACTTC,CASSLRGWNTQVTQYF
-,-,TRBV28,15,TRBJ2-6,TGTGCCAGACATGTTGGGGGTTCTGGGGCCAACGTCATGACTTTC,CARHVGGSGANVMTF
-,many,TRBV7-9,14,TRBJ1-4,TGTGCCAGCAGCTTAGCTGGCCAGAATGAAAAACTGTTTTTT,CASSLAGQNEKLFF
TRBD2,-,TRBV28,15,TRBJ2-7,TGTGCCAGCAGTATACCCATAGCGGGAGCCTACGAGCGGTACTTC,CASSIPIAGAYERYF
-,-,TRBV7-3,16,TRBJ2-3,TGTGCCAGCAGCTTAAGGGGGGGGACAGGCGAAGATACGCAGTATTTT,CASSLRGGTGEDTQYF
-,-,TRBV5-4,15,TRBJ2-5,TGTGTCAGTAGCTTGAATGGGGACGGCCAAGAGACCCAGTACTTC,CVSSLNGDGQETQYF
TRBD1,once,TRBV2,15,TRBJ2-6,TGTGTCAGCTTGTTTGGACAGGCTGGGGCCAACGTCCTGACTTTC,CVSLFGQAGANVLTF
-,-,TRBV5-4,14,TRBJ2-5,TGTGCCAGCAGCCTAGCACAGGTGGGGAAGACCCAGTACTTC,CASSLAQVGKTQYF
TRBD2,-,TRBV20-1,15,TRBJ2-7,TGCAGTGCTAGAGGTAACCTAGCGGGTATCAACGAGCAGTACTTC,CSARGNLAGINEQYF
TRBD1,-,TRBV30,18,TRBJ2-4,TGTGCCTGGACAGTAAGGCAGGGGGCCGGATTGGTCAAAAACATTCAGTACTTC,CAWTVRQGAGLVKNIQYF
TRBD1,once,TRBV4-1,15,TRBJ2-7,TGCGCCGGCAGCCCGCCGGACAGGCTCCCCTACGAGCAGTACTTC,CAGSPPDRLPYEQYF
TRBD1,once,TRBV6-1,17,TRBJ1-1,TGTGACAGCAATGAAGGTGAAGGGCAGGGGGCTAACATTGAAGCTTTCTTT,CDSNEGEGQGANIEAFF
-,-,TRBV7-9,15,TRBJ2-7,TGTGTCAGCAGCTCCAGCCCGGAAACCTCCTACGAGCAATACTTC,CVSSSSPETSYEQYF
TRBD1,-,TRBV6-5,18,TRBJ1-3,TGTCCCAACAGTTCTGCCAGGGACAGGGTCATCTCTGGAAACACCATATATTTT,CPNSSARDRVISGNTIYF
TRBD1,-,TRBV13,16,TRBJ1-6,TGTGCCAACAGCTCACCCGGGGACAGAAGCGATTCACCCCTCCACTTT,CANSSPGDRSDSPLHF
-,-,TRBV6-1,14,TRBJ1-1,TGTCCTGTGGTTGGCTCCTATATGGACACTGAAGCTTTCTTT,CPVVGSYMDTEAFF
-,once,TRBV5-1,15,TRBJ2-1,TGCGCCAGTAGCTTAAAGGGGAGCTCCTACAATGAGCAGTTCTTC,CASSLKGSSYNEQFF
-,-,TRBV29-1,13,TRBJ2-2,TGCAGCGTTCAGGGCTCGGATGCCGCGGAGCTGTTCTTT,CSVQGSDAAELFF
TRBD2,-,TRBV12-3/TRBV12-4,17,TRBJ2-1,TGTGTCAGCAGTCTAAAGCCTCGACTAGCGGCGACCAATGAGCAGTTCTTC,CVSSLKPRLAATNEQFF
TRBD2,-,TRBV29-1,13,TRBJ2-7,TGCAGCGTTGAGGCTAGCGGGAGGAGTGAGCAGTACTTC,CSVEASGRSEQYF
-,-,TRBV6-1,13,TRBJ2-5,TGTGCCAGCAGTGGTGCAGGGATAGAGACCAAGTACTTC,CASSGAGIETKYF
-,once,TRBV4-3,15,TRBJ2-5,TGCGTCAGCAGCCAGGATGCGCCTGCGGGGCGGACCCAGTACTTC,CVSSQDAPAGRTQYF
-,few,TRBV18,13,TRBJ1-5,TGTGCCAGCTCACCCGGTATTGGGCAGCCCCAGCATTTT,CASSPGIGQPQHF
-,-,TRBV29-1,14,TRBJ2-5,-,CCVVGFGSQETQYF
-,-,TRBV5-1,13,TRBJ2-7,TGCGCCAGCAGGGTACCTACTAGTTACGAGCAATACTTC,CASRVPTSYEQYF
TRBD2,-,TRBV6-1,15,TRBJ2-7,TGTGCCGGCAGTGCTTCGACTAGCGGAAGTTACGAGCAGTACTTC,CAGSASTSGSYEQYF
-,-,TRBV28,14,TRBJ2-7,TGTGCTAGCAGTTTAACTAGCTATAGCTACGAGCAGTACTTC,CASSLTSYSYEQYF
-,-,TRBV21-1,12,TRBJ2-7,TGTCCCAGTATGGTCACGGCGTGCGAGCAGTACTTC,CPSMVTACEQYF
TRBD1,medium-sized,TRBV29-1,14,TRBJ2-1,TGCAGCGCCTCCGGGACAGGGTGGGACAATGAGCAGTTCTTC,CSASGTGWDNEQFF
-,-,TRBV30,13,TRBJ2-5,TGTGCCTTATACACAGGGGGGGCAGAGACAAAGTACTTC,CALYTGGAETKYF
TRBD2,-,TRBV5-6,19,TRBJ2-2,TGTGCCAGCAGCCGAACTTCGGAACTAGCGGGAACAGGCACCGGGGAGCTGTTTTTT,CASSRTSELAGTGTGELFF
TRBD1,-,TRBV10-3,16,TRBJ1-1,TGTGCCATCAGGGGGAGGTCACAGGGGTTGAACACTGTAGCTTTCTTC,CAIRGRSQGLNTVAFF
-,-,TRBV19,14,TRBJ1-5,TGTGCCACCGGTTGGACAGAGAGCAATCAGCCCAAGCATTTT,CATGWTESNQPKHF
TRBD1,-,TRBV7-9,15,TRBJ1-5,TGTGCCAGCAGCTTAGATAAGGGGGCTGATCAGCCCCAGCATTTT,CASSLDKGADQPQHF
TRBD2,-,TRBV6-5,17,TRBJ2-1,TGTGCCAGCAGTTACTCCGGAACTAGCGTGAGAGGGAATGAGCAGTCCTTC,CASSYSGTSVRGNEQSF
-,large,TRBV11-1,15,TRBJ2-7,TGTGCCAGCACCCCGGGGGGACAGGCGAACTACGAGCAGTACTTC,CASTPGGQANYEQYF
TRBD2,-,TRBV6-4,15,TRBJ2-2,TGTGCCAGCAGAGAGCTAGCGGGAGTAAGCGGGGAGCTATTTTTT,CASRELAGVSGELFF